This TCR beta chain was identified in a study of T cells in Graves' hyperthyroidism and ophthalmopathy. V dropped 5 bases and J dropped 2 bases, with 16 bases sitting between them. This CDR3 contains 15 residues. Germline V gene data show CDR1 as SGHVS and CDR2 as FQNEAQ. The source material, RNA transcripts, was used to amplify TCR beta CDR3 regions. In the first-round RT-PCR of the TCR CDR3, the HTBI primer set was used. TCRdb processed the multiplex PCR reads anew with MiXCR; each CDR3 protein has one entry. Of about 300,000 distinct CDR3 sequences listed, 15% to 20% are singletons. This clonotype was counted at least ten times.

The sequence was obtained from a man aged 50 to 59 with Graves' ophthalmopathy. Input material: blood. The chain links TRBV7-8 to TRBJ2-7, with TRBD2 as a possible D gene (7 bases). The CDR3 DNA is TGTGCCAGCAGCCCCTCGGGGGGCGTTACCTACGAGCAGTACTTC. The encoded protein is CASSPSGGVTYEQYF.